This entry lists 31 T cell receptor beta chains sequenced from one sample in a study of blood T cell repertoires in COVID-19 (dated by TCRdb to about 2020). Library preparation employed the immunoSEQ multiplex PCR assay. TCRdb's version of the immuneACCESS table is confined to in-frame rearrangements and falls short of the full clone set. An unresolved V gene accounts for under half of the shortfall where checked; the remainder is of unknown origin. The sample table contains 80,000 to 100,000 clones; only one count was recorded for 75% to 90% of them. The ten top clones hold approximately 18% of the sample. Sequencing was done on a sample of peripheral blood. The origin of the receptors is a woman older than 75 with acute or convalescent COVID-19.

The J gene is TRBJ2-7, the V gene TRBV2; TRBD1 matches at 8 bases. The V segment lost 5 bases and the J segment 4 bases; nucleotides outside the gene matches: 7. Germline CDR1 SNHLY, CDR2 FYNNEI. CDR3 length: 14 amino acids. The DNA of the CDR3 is TGTGCCAGCAGTCCCCGGACAGGGACGTACGAGCAGTACTTC. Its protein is CASSPRTGTYEQYF.

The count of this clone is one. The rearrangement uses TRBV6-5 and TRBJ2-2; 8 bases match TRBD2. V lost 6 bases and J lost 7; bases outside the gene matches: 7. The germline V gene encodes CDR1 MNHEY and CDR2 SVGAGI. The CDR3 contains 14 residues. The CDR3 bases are TGTGCCAGCAGCCCGGGGGGGCCGGGCGGGGAGCTGTTTTTT. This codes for CASSPGGPGGELFF.

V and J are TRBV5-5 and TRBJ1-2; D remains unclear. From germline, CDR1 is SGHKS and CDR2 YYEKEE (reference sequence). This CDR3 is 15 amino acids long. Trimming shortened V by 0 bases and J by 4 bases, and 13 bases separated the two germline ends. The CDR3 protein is CASSLDPGEIYGYTF. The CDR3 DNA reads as TGTGCCAGCAGCTTGGATCCAGGCGAGATCTATGGCTACACCTTC.

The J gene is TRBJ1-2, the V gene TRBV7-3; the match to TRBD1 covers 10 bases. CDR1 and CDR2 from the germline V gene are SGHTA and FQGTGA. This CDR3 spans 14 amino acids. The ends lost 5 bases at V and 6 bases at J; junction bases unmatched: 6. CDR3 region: CASSPGQGFNGYTF. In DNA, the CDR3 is TGTGCCAGCAGCCCGGGACAGGGGTTTAATGGCTACACCTTC.

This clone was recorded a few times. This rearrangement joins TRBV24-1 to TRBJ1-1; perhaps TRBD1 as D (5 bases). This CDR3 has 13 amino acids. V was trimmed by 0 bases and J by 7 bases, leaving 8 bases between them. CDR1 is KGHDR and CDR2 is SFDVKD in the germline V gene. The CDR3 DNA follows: TGTGCCACCAGTGATTTGACAGGCGGTGAAGCTTTCTTT. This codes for CATSDLTGGEAFF.

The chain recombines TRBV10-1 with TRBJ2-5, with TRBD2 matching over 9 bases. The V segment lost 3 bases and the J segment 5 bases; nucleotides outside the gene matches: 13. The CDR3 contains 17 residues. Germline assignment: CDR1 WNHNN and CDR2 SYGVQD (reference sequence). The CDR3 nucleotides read TGCGCCAGCAGTGATCCTAGGGGAGCGGGGGGCCGGGAGACCCAGTACTTC. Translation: CASSDPRGAGGRETQYF.

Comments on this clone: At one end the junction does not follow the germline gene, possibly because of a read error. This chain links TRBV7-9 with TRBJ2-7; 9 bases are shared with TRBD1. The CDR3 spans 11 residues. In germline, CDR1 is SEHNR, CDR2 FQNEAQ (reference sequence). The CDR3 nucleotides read TGTGCCAGCAGCCGAGCGGGACAGGGAAGCTTC. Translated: CASSRAGQGSF.

As DNA, the CDR3 is TGCGCCAGCAGCTTGACCCGGGGAGGCGGTGAAAAACTGTTTTTT. Translating gives CASSLTRGGGEKLFF. The V call is TRBV5-1, the J call TRBJ1-4; D is unresolved. Trimming took 1 base from V and 7 from J, leaving 14 bases between them. There are 15 residues in the CDR3. CDR1 and CDR2 (germline): SGHRS, YFSETQ.

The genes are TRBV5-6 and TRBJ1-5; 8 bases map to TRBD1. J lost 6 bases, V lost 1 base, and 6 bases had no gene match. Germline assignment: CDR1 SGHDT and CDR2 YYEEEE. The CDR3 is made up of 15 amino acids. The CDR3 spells CASSLLSGGSQPQHF. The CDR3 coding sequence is TGTGCCAGCAGCTTGTTATCAGGGGGCAGTCAGCCCCAGCATTTT.

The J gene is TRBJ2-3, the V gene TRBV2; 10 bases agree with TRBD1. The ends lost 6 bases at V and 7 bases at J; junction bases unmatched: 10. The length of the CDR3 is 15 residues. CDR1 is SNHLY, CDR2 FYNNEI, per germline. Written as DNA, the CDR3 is TGTGCCAGCAGGGCACGAGACAGGGGGCCGAATACGCAGTATTTT. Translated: CASRARDRGPNTQYF.

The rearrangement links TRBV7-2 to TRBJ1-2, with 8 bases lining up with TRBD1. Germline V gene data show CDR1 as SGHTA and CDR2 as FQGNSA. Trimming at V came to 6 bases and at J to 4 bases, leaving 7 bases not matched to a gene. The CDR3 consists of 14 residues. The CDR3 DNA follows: TGTGCCAGCAGTTATGGACAGGGCGCCTATGGCTACACCTTC. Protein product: CASSYGQGAYGYTF.

The CDR3 bases are TGTGCCAGCAGCCCACAGGGGGCCAACGAGCAGTACTTC. It is translated as CASSPQGANEQYF. The rearrangement links TRBV11-3 to TRBJ2-7; the match to TRBD1 covers 9 bases. The V gene end was trimmed by 5 bases and the J gene end by 5 bases; junction bases not matched to a gene: 4. Per germline, CDR1 SGHNT and CDR2 YENEEA. The CDR3 has 13 amino acids.

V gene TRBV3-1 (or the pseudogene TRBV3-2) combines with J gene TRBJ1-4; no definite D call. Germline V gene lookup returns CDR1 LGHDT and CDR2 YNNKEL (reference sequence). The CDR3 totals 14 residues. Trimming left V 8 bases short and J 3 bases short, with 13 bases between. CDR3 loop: CASGEAAPNEKLFF. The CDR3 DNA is TGTGCCAGCGGGGAGGCAGCACCTAATGAAAAACTGTTTTTT.

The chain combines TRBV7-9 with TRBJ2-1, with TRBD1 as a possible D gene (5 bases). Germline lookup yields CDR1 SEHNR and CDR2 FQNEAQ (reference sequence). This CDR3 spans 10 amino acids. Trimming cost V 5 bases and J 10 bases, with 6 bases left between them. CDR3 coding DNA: TGTGCCAGCAGCCCAGGGGAGCAGTTCTTC. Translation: CASSPGEQFF.

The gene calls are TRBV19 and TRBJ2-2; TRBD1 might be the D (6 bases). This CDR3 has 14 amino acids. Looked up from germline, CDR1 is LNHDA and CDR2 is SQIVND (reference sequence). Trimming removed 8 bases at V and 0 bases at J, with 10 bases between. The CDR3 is CASQGRANTGELFF. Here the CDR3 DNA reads TGTGCCAGTCAGGGGAGAGCGAACACCGGGGAGCTGTTTTTT.

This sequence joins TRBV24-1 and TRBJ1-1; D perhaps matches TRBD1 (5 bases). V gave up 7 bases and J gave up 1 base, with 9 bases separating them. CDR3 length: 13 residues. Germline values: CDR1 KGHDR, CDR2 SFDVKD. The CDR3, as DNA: TGTGCCACCAGCGGGGGGAAGAACACTGAAGCTTTCTTT. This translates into CATSGGKNTEAFF.

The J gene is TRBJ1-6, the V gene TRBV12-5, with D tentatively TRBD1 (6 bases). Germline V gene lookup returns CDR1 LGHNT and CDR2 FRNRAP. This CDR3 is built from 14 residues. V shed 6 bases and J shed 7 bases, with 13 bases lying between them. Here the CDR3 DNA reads TGTGCTAGTGGGCCTGGACAGTTCAATTCACCCCTCCACTTT. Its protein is CASGPGQFNSPLHF. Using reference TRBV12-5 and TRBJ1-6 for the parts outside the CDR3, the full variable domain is DARVTQTPRHKVTEMGQEVTMRCQPILGHNTVFWYRQTMMQGLELLAYFRNRAPLDDSGMPKDRFSAEMPDATLATLKIQPSEPRDSAVYFCASGPGQFNSPLHFGNGTRLTVT.

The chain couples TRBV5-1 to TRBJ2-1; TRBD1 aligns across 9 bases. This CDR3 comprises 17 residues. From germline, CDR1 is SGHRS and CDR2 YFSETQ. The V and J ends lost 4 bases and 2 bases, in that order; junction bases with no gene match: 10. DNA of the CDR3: TGCGCCAGCAGCACCGGCACCGGGACAGGGCCCTACAATGAGCAGTTCTTC. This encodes CASSTGTGTGPYNEQFF.

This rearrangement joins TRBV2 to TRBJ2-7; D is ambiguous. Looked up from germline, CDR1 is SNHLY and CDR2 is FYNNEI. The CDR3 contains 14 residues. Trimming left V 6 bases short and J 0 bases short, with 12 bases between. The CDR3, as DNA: TGTGCCAGCAGACCAACTACCAACTCCTACGAGCAGTACTTC. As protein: CASRPTTNSYEQYF.

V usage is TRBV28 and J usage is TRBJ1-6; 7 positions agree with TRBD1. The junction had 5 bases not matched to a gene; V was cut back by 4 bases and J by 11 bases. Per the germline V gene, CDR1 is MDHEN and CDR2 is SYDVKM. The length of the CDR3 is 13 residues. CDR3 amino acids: CASSSNRGAPLHF. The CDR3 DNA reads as TGTGCCAGCAGTTCCAACAGGGGAGCACCCCTCCACTTT.

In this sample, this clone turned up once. This chain's CDR3 is CASSNGGGNHEQYF. The CDR3 DNA is TGTGCCAGCAGCAACGGGGGAGGGAACCACGAGCAGTACTTC. This chain connects TRBV21-1 to TRBJ2-7; TRBD2 is the table's D call and was not checked against the DNA. TRBV21-1 is described as a pseudogene. This CDR3 contains 14 residues.

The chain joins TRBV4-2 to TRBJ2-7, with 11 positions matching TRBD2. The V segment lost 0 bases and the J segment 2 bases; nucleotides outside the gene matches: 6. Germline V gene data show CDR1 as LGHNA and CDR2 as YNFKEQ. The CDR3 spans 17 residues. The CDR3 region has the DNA TGTGCCAGCAGCCAAGATCGTCTAGCGGGGGGCGCCTACGAGCAGTACTTC. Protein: CASSQDRLAGGAYEQYF.

The CDR3 nucleotides are TGTGCCACCTTCGCCGAGGGTGGCGAGCAGTACTTC. This encodes CATFAEGGEQYF. The J gene is TRBJ2-7, the V gene TRBV6-5, with a tentative D call TRBD2 (5 bases). This CDR3 contains 12 residues. V lost 10 bases and J 6 bases, leaving 16 bases between the germline ends. Germline CDR1 reads MNHEY; CDR2 reads SVGAGI.

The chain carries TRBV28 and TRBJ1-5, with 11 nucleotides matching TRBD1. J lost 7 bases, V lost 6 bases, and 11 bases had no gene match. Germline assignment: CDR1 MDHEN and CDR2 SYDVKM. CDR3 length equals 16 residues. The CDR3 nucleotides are TGTGCCAGCAGCTTCCAAGGACAGGGGGCGCGACAGCCCCAGCATTTT. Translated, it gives CASSFQGQGARQPQHF.

The CDR3 bases are TGTGCCAGCAGCGTCACAGACAGGGGCGAGCAGTACTTC. It yields the protein CASSVTDRGEQYF. The chain uses TRBV9 and TRBJ2-7, with 8 nucleotides matching TRBD1. V was clipped by 2 bases and J by 6 bases; unmatched bases: 4. CDR3 length: 13 amino acids. CDR1 is SGDLS and CDR2 is YYNGEE in the germline V gene.

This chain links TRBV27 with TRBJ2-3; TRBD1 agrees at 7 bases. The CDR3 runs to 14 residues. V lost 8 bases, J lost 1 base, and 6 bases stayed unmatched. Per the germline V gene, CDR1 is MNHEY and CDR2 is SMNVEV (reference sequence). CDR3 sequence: CASFRTGGTDTQYF. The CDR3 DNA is TGTGCCAGCTTTCGGACAGGAGGCACAGATACGCAGTATTTT.

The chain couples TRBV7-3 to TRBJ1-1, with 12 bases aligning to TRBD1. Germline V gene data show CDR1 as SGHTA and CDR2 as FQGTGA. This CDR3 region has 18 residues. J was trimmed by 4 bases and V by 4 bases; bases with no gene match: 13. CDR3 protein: CASSSTGTGGLGGTEAFF. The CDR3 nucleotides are TGTGCCAGCAGCTCTACCGGGACAGGGGGCTTAGGTGGCACTGAAGCTTTCTTT.

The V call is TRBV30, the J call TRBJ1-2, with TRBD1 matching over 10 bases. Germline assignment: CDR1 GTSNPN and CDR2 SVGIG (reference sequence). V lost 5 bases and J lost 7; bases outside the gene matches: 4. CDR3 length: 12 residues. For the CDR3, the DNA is TGTGCCTGGGGACAGGGGGAGGCTGGCTACACCTTC. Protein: CAWGQGEAGYTF.

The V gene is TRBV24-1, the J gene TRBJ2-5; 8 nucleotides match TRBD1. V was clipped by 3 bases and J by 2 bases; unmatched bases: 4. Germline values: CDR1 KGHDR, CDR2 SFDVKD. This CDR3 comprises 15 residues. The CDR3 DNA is TGTGCCACCAGTGATACCAGGACAGGGCAAGAGACCCAGTACTTC. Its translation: CATSDTRTGQETQYF.

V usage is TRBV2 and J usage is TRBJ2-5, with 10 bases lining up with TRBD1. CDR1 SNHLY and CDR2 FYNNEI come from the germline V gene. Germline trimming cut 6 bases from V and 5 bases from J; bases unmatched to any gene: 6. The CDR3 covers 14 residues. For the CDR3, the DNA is TGTGCCAGCAGCTGGGACAGGGGTTGGGAGACCCAGTACTTC. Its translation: CASSWDRGWETQYF. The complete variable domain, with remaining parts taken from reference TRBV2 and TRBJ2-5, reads EPEVTQTPSHQVTQMGQEVILRCVPISNHLYFYWYRQILGQKVEFLVSFYNNEISEKSEIFDDQFSVERPDGSNFTLKIRSTKLEDSAMYFCASSWDRGWETQYFGPGTRLLVL.

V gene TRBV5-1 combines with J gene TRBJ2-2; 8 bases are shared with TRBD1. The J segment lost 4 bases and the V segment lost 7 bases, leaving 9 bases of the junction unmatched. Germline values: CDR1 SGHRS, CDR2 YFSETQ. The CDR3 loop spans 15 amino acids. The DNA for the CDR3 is TGCGCCAGCCGGCCCCAGGGGGCCAGCACCGGGGAGCTGTTTTTT. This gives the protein CASRPQGASTGELFF. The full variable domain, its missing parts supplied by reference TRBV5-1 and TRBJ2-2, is KAGVTQTPRYLIKTRGQQVTLSCSPISGHRSVSWYQQTPGQGLQFLFEYFSETQRNKGNFPGRFSGRQFSNSRSEMNVSTLELGDSALYLCASRPQGASTGELFFGEGSRLTVL.